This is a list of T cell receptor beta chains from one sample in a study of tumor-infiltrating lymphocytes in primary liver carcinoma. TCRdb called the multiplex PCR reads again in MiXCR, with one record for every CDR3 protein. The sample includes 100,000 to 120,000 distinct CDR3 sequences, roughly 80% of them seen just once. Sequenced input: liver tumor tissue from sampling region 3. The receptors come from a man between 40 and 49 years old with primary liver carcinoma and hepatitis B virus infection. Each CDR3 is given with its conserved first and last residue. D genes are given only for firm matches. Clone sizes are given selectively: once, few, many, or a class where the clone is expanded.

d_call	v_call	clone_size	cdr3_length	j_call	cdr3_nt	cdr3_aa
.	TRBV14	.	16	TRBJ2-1	TGTGCCAACAGTGGCGTAGCGGCATGGTTAAACAATGAGCGGTTCTTC	CANSGVAAWLNNERFF
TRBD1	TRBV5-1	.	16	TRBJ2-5	TGCGCCACCAGCGCTAGGACAGGGGGAGGAGGGGAGACCCAGTACTTC	CATSARTGGGGETQYF
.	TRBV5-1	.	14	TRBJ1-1	TGCGCCAACAGCTTGGACGGCTTGAACACTGAAGCTTTCTTT	CANSLDGLNTEAFF
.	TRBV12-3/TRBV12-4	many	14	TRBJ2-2	TGTGCCAGCAGTTCCCACGACCGGGGCGGGGAGCTGTTTTTT	CASSSHDRGGELFF
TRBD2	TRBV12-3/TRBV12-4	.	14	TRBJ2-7	TGTGCCAGCAGTCGGCTTAACGGGGACTACGAGCAGTACTTT	CASSRLNGDYEQYF
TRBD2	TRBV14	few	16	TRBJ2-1	TGTACCAGCAGTGCCATAGCGGGACGGGTAAACAATGAGCAGTTCTTC	CTSSAIAGRVNNEQFF
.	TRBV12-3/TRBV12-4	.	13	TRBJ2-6	TGTGCCTGCACCATCTATGGGGCCAACGTCCTGACTTTC	CACTIYGANVLTF
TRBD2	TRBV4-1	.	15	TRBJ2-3	TGCGCCATCAGCGACACTAGCGGTACGCCAGATACGCAGTATTTT	CAISDTSGTPDTQYF
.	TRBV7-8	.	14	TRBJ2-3	TGTGCCAGCAGCCCTGCTATGTGGGCAGATACGCAGTATTTT	CASSPAMWADTQYF
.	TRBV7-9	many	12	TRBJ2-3	TGTGCCAGCAGCTCTTTCGGGGATACGCAGTATTTT	CASSSFGDTQYF
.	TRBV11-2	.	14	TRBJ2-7	TGTGCCAGCAGCTCAGAGGTGGCCAAGGGGGAGCAGTACTTC	CASSSEVAKGEQYF
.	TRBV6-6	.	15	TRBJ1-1	TGTGCCAGCAGTATTCCATCGGCGCGGGACGCTGAAGCTTTCTTT	CASSIPSARDAEAFF
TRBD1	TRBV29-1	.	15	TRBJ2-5	TGCAGCGTTGGAGCGGTCAGGGGGCTAGCAGAGACCCAGTACTTC	CSVGAVRGLAETQYF
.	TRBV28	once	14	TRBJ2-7	TGTGCCAGCAGTTTAACTAGCCATAGCTACGGGCAGTATTTC	CASSLTSHSYGQYF
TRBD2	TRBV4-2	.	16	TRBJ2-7	TGTGCCAGCAGCCGAGCAGGGACTAGCGGGAGGGAAGAGCAGTACTTC	CASSRAGTSGREEQYF
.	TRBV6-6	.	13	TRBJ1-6	TGTGCCAGCAGTAATATAGGAACTTCACCCCTCCAGTTT	CASSNIGTSPLQF
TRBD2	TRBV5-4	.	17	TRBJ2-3	TGTGCCAGCAGCGCCCCCGGGACTAGCGCTTGGGGTGTTACGCAGTATTTT	CASSAPGTSAWGVTQYF
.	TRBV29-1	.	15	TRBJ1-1	TGCAGCGTTGCCGTTGGCTGGGGCATGAACACTGAAGCTTTCTTT	CSVAVGWGMNTEAFF
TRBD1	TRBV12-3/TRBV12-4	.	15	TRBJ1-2	TGTGCCAGCGGTTTAGACAGACAGGGGGGGCGGGGCTACACCTTC	CASGLDRQGGRGYTF
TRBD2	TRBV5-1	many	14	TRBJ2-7	TGCGCCAGCAGCTTGACTAGCGGGAGGTACGAGCAGTACTTC	CASSLTSGRYEQYF
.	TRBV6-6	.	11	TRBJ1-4	TGTGTCAGTTCGAGGAAAGAAAAACTATTTTTT	CVSSRKEKLFF
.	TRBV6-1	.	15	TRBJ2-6	TGTGTCAGCAGTGAAGCACAGGGTGGGGCCAACGTCCTGAATTTC	CVSSEAQGGANVLNF
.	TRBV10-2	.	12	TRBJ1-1	TGCGCCAGTATCCAGGATCGGGGGACAGCTTTCTTT	CASIQDRGTAFF
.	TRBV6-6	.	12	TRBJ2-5	TGTGCCAGCAGCCCTGACACGGAGACCCAGTACTTC	CASSPDTETQYF
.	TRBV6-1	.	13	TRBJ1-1	TGTGCCAGCAGTGCACAGTGTAGGAGTGAAGCTTTCTTT	CASSAQCRSEAFF
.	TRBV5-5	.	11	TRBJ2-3	TGTGCCAGCAGCATTGGAGATACACAGTATTTT	CASSIGDTQYF
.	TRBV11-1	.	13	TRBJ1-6	TGTGCCATCAGCCGAACACTGGTTACACCCCTCCACTTT	CAISRTLVTPLHF
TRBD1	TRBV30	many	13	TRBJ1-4	TGTGCCTGGAGTTCGAATACAGGGGTCTTACTGTTTTTT	CAWSSNTGVLLFF
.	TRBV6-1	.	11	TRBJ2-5	TGTGCCAGCAGTGAGTCACCGACCCAATTCTTC	CASSESPTQFF
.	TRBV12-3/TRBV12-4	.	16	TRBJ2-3	TGTGCTAGCACTCGGGTTTGGGGCAGGGACACAGATACGCAGTATTTC	CASTRVWGRDTDTQYF
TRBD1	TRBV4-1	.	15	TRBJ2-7	TGCGCCAGCAGCCTAAGGGACAGGGGGACCTACGAGCTGTACTTC	CASSLRDRGTYELYF